Here is one TCR beta chain with its context. Its cognate antigen is unknown. TCRdb keeps only in-frame clones here, not all; method: immunoSEQ multiplex PCR. The sample contains tens of thousands of clones, around 80% of which appear only once. This sample stems from a study of T cell repertoires in ileal Crohn's disease. Study-wide context: About half received postoperative treatment, roughly twelve with thiopurines and around 18 anti-TNF. Findings and caveats of the study: High-frequency clones were more common in sorted CD8 than CD4 cells. Active smokers at surgery had more clonal expansions than non-smokers.

CDR3 length equals 14 residues. Per germline, CDR1 SGDLS and CDR2 YYNGEE. The V and J ends lost 5 bases and 4 bases, in that order; junction bases with no gene match: 3. This TCR derives from an adult with Crohn's disease. The sequencing sample was made of ileal tissue. The V gene is TRBV9, the J gene TRBJ2-1, with 10 nucleotides matching TRBD1. Here the CDR3 reads CASSRQGAYNEQFF. CDR3 sequence (DNA): TGTGCCAGCAGTCGACAGGGGGCGTACAATGAGCAGTTCTTC.